This TCR beta chain was found in a study of PD-L1 blockade in urothelial cancer. At the level of the study: Blood samples had a median of 141,255 T cells.

Clones were sequenced by immunoSEQ multiplex PCR, and TCRdb holds only the in-frame ones, with some missing. This sample has tens of thousands of clones, with around 82% found just once. Germline V gene data show CDR1 as GTSNPN and CDR2 as SVGIG (reference sequence). The CDR3 has 14 residues. With 5 bases removed from V and 7 bases from J, the gap between germline ends came to 20 bases. Each patient gave between 1 and 8 samples, pretreatment and on-treatment. The V gene is TRBV30, the J gene TRBJ1-2, with TRBD1 as a possible D gene (5 bases). Source: PBMCs, taken around atezolizumab (anti-PD-L1) treatment. This TCR came from a man aged 35 to 55 with urothelial cancer. The CDR3 region is CAWRDETALFGYTF. CDR3 in DNA: TGTGCCTGGCGTGATGAGACAGCCCTCTTTGGCTACACCTTC.